This T cell receptor (beta chain) was identified during a study of blood T cell repertoires in COVID-19. Per the authors' pipeline: By means of reference gene primer amplification, nucleated cell counts were estimated. Method: immunoSEQ multiplex PCR; TCRdb's copy keeps in-frame clones and lacks some. From that table come the V and J calls and clone size; the DNA was used to work out D and trimming. The sample yields around 200,000 clones, approximately 78% seen once. Researchers sorted participants into cohorts using their self-reported clinical history. Germline V CDR1 and CDR2: SGHRS, YFSETQ. This CDR3 spans 14 amino acids. V dropped 0 bases and J dropped 1 base, with 7 bases sitting between them.

V gene TRBV5-1 combines with J gene TRBJ1-2; D call uncertain. Sequenced material: PBMCs or T cells enriched from blood (not recorded which). The sequence came from a man aged 35 to 55 who had recovered from COVID-19. The CDR3 protein is CASSLDSNNYGYTF. The CDR3 nucleotides read TGCGCCAGCAGCTTGGACAGTAATAACTATGGCTACACCTTC.